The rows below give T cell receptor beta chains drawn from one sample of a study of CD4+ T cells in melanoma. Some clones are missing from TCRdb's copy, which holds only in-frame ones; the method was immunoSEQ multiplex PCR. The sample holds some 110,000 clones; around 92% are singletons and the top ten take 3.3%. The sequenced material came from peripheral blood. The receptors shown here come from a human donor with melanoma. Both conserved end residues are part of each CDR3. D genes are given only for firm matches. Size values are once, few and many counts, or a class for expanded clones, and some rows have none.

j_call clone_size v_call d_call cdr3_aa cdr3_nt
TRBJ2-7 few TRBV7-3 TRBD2 CASAWTSGSEQYF TGTGCCAGCGCCTGGACTAGTGGTTCCGAGCAGTACTTC
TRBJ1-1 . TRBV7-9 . CASSHTVGRVAFF TGTGCCAGCAGCCACACAGTAGGCAGGGTAGCTTTCTTT
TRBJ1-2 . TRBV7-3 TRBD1 CASSLQQGADGYTF TGTGCCAGCAGCCTCCAACAGGGGGCAGACGGCTACACCTTC
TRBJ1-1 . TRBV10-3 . CAISESGTGGGTEAFF TGTGCCATCAGTGAGTCAGGGACCGGGGGGGGCACTGAAGCTTTCTTT
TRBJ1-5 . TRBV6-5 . CASSSGPNPRWPQHF TGTGCCAGCAGTTCCGGGCCAAACCCTAGGTGGCCCCAGCATTTT
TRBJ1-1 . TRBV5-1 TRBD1 CASSLRGGADTEAFF TGCGCCAGCAGCTTGAGAGGGGGCGCAGACACTGAAGCTTTCTTT
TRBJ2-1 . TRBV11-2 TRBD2 CASSLGVAGNEQFF TGTGCCAGCAGCTTAGGTGTAGCGGGAAATGAGCAGTTCTTC
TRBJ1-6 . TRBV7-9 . CASSFISQGGSPLHF TGTGCCAGCAGCTTTATATCCCAGGGAGGTTCACCCCTCCACTTT
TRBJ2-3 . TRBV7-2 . CASSSWTASTDTQYF TGTGCCAGCAGCTCGTGGACAGCGAGCACAGATACGCAGTATTTT
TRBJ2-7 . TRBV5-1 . CASSLLGGTYEQYF TGCGCCAGCAGCTTGCTCGGGGGCACCTACGAGCAGTACTTC
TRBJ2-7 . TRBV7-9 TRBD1 CASSGRTGPPGEQYF TGTGCCAGCAGCGGGCGGACAGGGCCTCCAGGGGAGCAGTACTTC
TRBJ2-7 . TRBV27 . CASSSPMRGKPGEQYF TGTGCCAGCAGTTCGCCGATGCGGGGTAAACCGGGCGAGCAGTACTTC
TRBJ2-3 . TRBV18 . CASSSTDTQYF TGTGCCAGCTCCAGCACAGATACGCAGTATTTT
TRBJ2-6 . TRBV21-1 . CARGQGAPLGSGANVLTF TGTGCCAGGGGACAGGGGGCTCCTTTAGGCTCTGGGGCCAACGTCCTGACTTTC
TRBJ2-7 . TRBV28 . CASSLAGPPYEQYF TGTGCCAGCAGTTTAGCGGGGCCTCCATACGAGCAGTACTTC
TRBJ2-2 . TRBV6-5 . CASSVTGTGELFF TGTGCCAGCAGCGTTACAGGGACCGGGGAGCTGTTTTTT
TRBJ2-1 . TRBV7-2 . CASSLVTGLNNEQFF TGTGCCAGCAGCTTGGTTACAGGCCTCAACAATGAGCAGTTCTTC
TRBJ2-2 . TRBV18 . CASSPQVAGQNTGELFF TGTGCCAGCTCACCCCAAGTCGCAGGGCAGAACACCGGGGAGCTGTTTTTT
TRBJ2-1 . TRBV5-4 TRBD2 CASLLAGYNEQFF TGTGCCAGTCTGTTAGCGGGCTACAATGAGCAGTTCTTC
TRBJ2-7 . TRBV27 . CASSRIPYPGAGVYEQYF TGTGCCAGCAGTCGTATCCCCTACCCGGGCGCCGGGGTTTACGAGCAGTACTTC
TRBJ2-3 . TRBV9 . CASSVASTDTQYF TGTGCCAGCAGCGTAGCGAGCACAGATACGCAGTATTTT